This T cell receptor (beta chain) comes out of a study of blood T cell repertoires in COVID-19. Only in-frame clones appear in the TCRdb table, and some are missing; sequencing was by immunoSEQ multiplex PCR. The data show 200,000 or so clones, over 75% seen once. V lost 5 bases, J lost 0 bases, and 14 bases lay in between. This CDR3 has 16 amino acids. Germline assignment: CDR1 SGHRS and CDR2 YFSETQ. This clone was seen a single time. Sequencing input: PBMCs or T cells enriched from blood (not recorded which). This chain joins TRBV5-1 and TRBJ2-2, with TRBD2 as a possible D gene (5 bases). The sequence was collected from a woman aged 18 to 35 in a cohort exposed to, infected with or recovered from COVID-19 (not recorded which). The CDR3 sequence: CASSWRMVTNTGELFF. The CDR3 DNA is TGCGCCAGCAGTTGGAGGATGGTCACGAACACCGGGGAGCTGTTTTTT.